One sample yielded the 5 T cell receptor beta chains listed below, sequenced in a study of T cells in Graves' hyperthyroidism and ophthalmopathy. What was amplified from RNA transcripts were TCR beta CDR3 regions. TCR CDR3 underwent first-round RT-PCR with the HTBI primer set. MiXCR, run by TCRdb on the multiplex PCR reads, gives a single entry per CDR3 protein. The profile covers around 400,000 distinct CDR3 sequences, with roughly 25% appearing a single time and about 70% taken by the ten largest. The sample taken for sequencing was blood. Receptor source: a middle-aged man with Graves' hyperthyroidism.

The CDR3 DNA reads as TGTGCCAGCAGCCACGGGACAGGGGGAATCTATGGCTACACCTTC. Its protein is CASSHGTGGIYGYTF. This sequence joins TRBV7-9 and TRBJ1-2; 11 positions agree with TRBD1. Germline CDR1 and CDR2: SEHNR and FQNEAQ (reference sequence). The CDR3 is 15 amino acids. V was pared by 5 bases and J by 4 bases, with 6 bases of the junction left unmatched.

This clonotype has ten or more counts. This chain connects TRBV2 to TRBJ2-7; 7 bases map to TRBD2. From germline, CDR1 is SNHLY and CDR2 FYNNEI. Germline trimming cut 4 bases from V and 2 bases from J; bases unmatched to any gene: 2. The CDR3 consists of 13 residues. CDR3 loop: CASSVLAAYEQYF. CDR3 DNA sequence: TGTGCCAGCAGTGTGCTAGCGGCCTACGAGCAGTACTTC.

This clonotype was counted between two and nine times. The chain is built from TRBV12-3 or TRBV12-4 and TRBJ2-2, with a possible D match to TRBD2 (5 bases). This CDR3 is 16 amino acids long. The V and J ends lost 5 bases and 0 bases respectively, with 13 bases between them. In DNA, the CDR3 is TGTGCCAGCAGTCCTTACAGCGGCGCGAACACCGGGGAGCTGTTTTTT. It encodes CASSPYSGANTGELFF.

This clonotype has only a few counts. This rearrangement joins TRBV20-1 to TRBJ2-7; 10 positions match TRBD2. V gave up 1 base and J gave up 4 bases; unmatched junction bases: 7. Germline V lookup: CDR1 DFQATT, CDR2 SNEGSKA (reference sequence). This CDR3 contains 15 residues. The CDR3 DNA reads TGCAGTGCTAGAGCGTTTAGCGGGGGGACGTACGAGCAGTACTTC. Translated, it gives CSARAFSGGTYEQYF.

The gene calls are TRBV20-1 and TRBJ2-1, with D perhaps matching TRBD1 or TRBD2 (6 bases each). The J call is in doubt because the DNA end fits TRBJ2-7 better. Germline V gene sequence: CDR1 DFQATT, CDR2 SNEGSKA (reference sequence). The length of the CDR3 is 13 residues. The CDR3 DNA follows: TGCAGTGCTGGGGGGCTAGCGAGGAATGAGCAGTACTTC. Translation: CSAGGLARNEQYF.